A single sample gave rise to the 23 T cell receptor beta chains below, sequenced in a study of beta chain features in type 1 diabetes. Their antigens remain unidentified. Broader study findings: Moderately but significantly shorter TCRB CDR3s were found in Type 1 diabetes patients in all four CD4+ subsets.

Every bit of the isolated RNA underwent reverse transcription, so sequencing read expressed TCRB transcripts. Repertoires were generated with immunoSEQ multiplex PCR, while TCRdb's copy carries only in-frame clones and drops some. The sample lists 250,000 to 350,000 clones; about 13% were seen once. The sample comprised naive CD4+ T cells from blood. These receptors were collected from a man aged 25 to 40 with type 1 diabetes.

This chain links TRBV28 with TRBJ2-3; 10 bases match TRBD1. Per the germline V gene, CDR1 is MDHEN and CDR2 is SYDVKM. This CDR3 has 16 residues. V shed 7 bases and J 9 bases; nucleotides not matched to a gene: 16. The CDR3 reads CASNQPGQGLAATQYF. The CDR3 DNA reads TGTGCCAGCAACCAACCGGGACAGGGGCTGGCCGCAACGCAGTATTTT.

A remark on this clone: Within the sample, other DNA sequences also encode this same CDR3. V gene TRBV28 combines with J gene TRBJ1-2; maybe TRBD1 (5 bases). The V end lost 6 bases, the J end lost 4 bases, and 6 bases lay between the germline ends. The germline gives CDR1 MDHEN, CDR2 SYDVKM. The CDR3 is 11 residues long. CDR3 amino acids: CASRQGYGYTF. The CDR3 DNA sequence: TGTGCCAGCAGGCAGGGCTATGGCTACACCTTC.

Only a few counts were recorded for this clone. CDR3 amino acids: CASSVGGMSGYTF. In DNA form, the CDR3 reads TGTGCCAGCAGCGTAGGCGGCATGTCTGGCTACACCTTC. This chain links TRBV9 with TRBJ1-2; D is unresolved. Germline V CDR1 and CDR2: SGDLS, YYNGEE. Trimming stripped 0 bases from V and 7 bases from J, with 10 bases between. This CDR3 spans 13 amino acids.

The chain recombines TRBV7-9 with TRBJ1-3; tentative D call: TRBD1 (5 bases). The V gene's germline CDR1 is SEHNR and CDR2 FQNEAQ (reference sequence). The ends were cut back, 5 bases at V and 1 base at J, with 18 bases in the middle. CDR3 size: 17 residues. CDR3: CASSHDSSTASGNTIYF. The CDR3 bases are TGTGCCAGCAGCCACGATTCGTCGACAGCTTCTGGAAACACCATATATTTT. The full variable domain, with the rest looked up from reference TRBV7-9 and TRBJ1-3, is DTGVSQNPRHKITKRGQNVTFRCDPISEHNRLYWYRQTLGQGPEFLTYFQNEAQLEKSRLLSDRFSAERPKGSFSTLEIQRTEQGDSAMYLCASSHDSSTASGNTIYFGEGSWLTVV.

CDR3 region: CASKGADSTEQYF. Written as DNA, the CDR3 is TGTGCCAGCAAGGGGGCGGATTCTACCGAGCAGTACTTC. This chain connects TRBV27 to TRBJ2-7, with 7 bases lining up with TRBD1. The germline gives CDR1 MNHEY, CDR2 SMNVEV (reference sequence). The length of the CDR3 is 13 residues. Germline trimming cut 7 bases from V and 6 bases from J; bases unmatched to any gene: 9.

The chain employs TRBV27 and TRBJ2-1, with 8 bases aligning to TRBD2. This CDR3 spans 15 amino acids. The J segment lost 7 bases and the V segment lost 4 bases, leaving 9 bases of the junction unmatched. Germline V lookup: CDR1 MNHEY, CDR2 SMNVEV (reference sequence). The CDR3 protein is CASSSSGRAGNEQFF. The CDR3 region has the DNA TGTGCCAGCAGTTCGTCCGGGAGGGCCGGGAATGAGCAGTTCTTC.

This rearrangement joins TRBV29-1 to TRBJ2-1; 7 bases line up with TRBD2. In germline, CDR1 is SQVTM, CDR2 ANQGSEA. The CDR3 covers 14 residues. V was pared by 4 bases and J by 2 bases, with 5 bases of the junction left unmatched. CDR3 in amino acids: CSVGTSETYNEQFF. CDR3 in DNA: TGCAGCGTTGGGACTAGTGAGACCTACAATGAGCAGTTCTTC.

This chain connects TRBV18 to TRBJ1-1; 8 nucleotides match TRBD1. V trimming: 6 bases; J trimming: 8 bases; junction bases outside the gene matches: 8. CDR1 is KGHSH and CDR2 is LQKENI in the germline V gene. This CDR3 spans 13 amino acids. The CDR3 DNA is TGTGCCAGCTCCCTCGGACAGGGAACAGAAGCTTTCTTT. Its translation is CASSLGQGTEAFF.

DNA of the CDR3: TGCGCCAGCAGCTTGGGGGACAGCATCTCCTACGAGCAGTACTTC. It encodes CASSLGDSISYEQYF. The chain uses TRBV5-1 and TRBJ2-7; 7 bases are a match to TRBD1. J lost 0 bases, V lost 0 bases, and 3 bases had no gene match. The CDR3 spans 15 residues. The germline V gene has CDR1 SGHRS and CDR2 YFSETQ. Full variable domain (rest looked up from reference TRBV5-1 and TRBJ2-7): KAGVTQTPRYLIKTRGQQVTLSCSPISGHRSVSWYQQTPGQGLQFLFEYFSETQRNKGNFPGRFSGRQFSNSRSEMNVSTLELGDSALYLCASSLGDSISYEQYFGPGTRLTVT.

V and J are TRBV10-3 and TRBJ1-2, with a possible D match to TRBD1 (5 bases). Trimming stripped 2 bases from V and 8 bases from J, with 18 bases between. Germline CDR1 and CDR2: ENHRY and SYGVKD. The CDR3 is made up of 15 amino acids. CDR3 in DNA: TGTGCCATCAGTGAGCCCTGGGGCAGGGTAGGAGGCTACACCTTC. This translates into CAISEPWGRVGGYTF.

This clone has more than one count but fewer than ten. This chain uses TRBV7-9 with TRBJ2-7; 12 bases are shared with TRBD2. The CDR3 has 13 residues. The V gene's germline CDR1 is SEHNR and CDR2 FQNEAQ (reference sequence). Losses at the gene ends were 6 bases for V and 3 bases for J; bases not matched to a gene: 0. CDR3 coding DNA: TGTGCCAGCAGGGGACTAGCGGGCTACGAGCAGTACTTC. Its protein product is CASRGLAGYEQYF.

In this sample, this clone turned up a few times. The V gene is TRBV2, the J gene TRBJ1-5, with D unresolved. V lost 3 bases and J lost 3, with 6 bases in between. This CDR3 has 13 amino acids. Germline-derived CDR1 and CDR2 are SNHLY and FYNNEI. CDR3 DNA: TGTGCCAGCAGTGATTGGCCCAATCAGCCCCAGCATTTT. Translation gives CASSDWPNQPQHF.

Points on this clone: Distinct nucleotide sequences in the sample also encode this CDR3. CDR3 residues: CASSRDNNQPQHF. In DNA, the CDR3 is TGTGCCAGCAGCCGGGACAATAATCAGCCCCAGCATTTT. The V gene is TRBV7-2, the J gene TRBJ1-5; a weak D match, TRBD1 (6 bases). V lost 5 bases and J 4 bases, leaving 9 bases between the germline ends. Germline V gives CDR1 SGHTA, CDR2 FQGNSA. The CDR3 covers 13 residues.

This rearrangement joins TRBV19 to TRBJ1-5, with 8 nucleotides matching TRBD1. CDR1 is LNHDA and CDR2 is SQIVND in the germline V gene (reference sequence). J lost 6 bases, V lost 7 bases, and 5 bases had no gene match. This CDR3 is built from 13 residues. This CDR3 reads CASMGRGLQPQHF. In nucleotides, the CDR3 is TGTGCCAGTATGGGCAGGGGGCTTCAGCCCCAGCATTTT.

The rearrangement links TRBV28 to TRBJ2-1; 8 bases are shared with TRBD2. The J segment lost 8 bases and the V segment lost 7 bases, leaving 4 bases of the junction unmatched. The CDR3 runs to 12 residues. Germline V gene data show CDR1 as MDHEN and CDR2 as SYDVKM. CDR3 sequence (DNA): TGTGCCAGCACAGGGACTAGTCATGAGCAGTTCTTC. Protein product: CASTGTSHEQFF.

Concerning this clone itself: This CDR3 is also generated by other DNA sequences in the sample. The chain combines TRBV28 with TRBJ2-4, with D perhaps TRBD2 (7 bases). Germline V gene data show CDR1 as MDHEN and CDR2 as SYDVKM. Trimming removed 5 bases at V and 1 base at J, with 12 bases between. The CDR3 runs to 15 residues. The CDR3 is CASSLGGEAKNIQYF. The DNA of the CDR3 is TGTGCCAGCAGTCTAGGGGGGGAGGCCAAAAACATTCAGTACTTC.

Of note for this clone: Other DNA sequences from this sample encode an identical CDR3 as well. This rearrangement joins TRBV6-5 to TRBJ2-3, with a possible D match to TRBD2 (6 bases). The length of the CDR3 is 15 residues. Trimming took 0 bases from V and 2 from J, leaving 9 bases between them. The germline gives CDR1 MNHEY, CDR2 SVGAGI. The CDR3 region is CASSYSGLLTDTQYF. The CDR3 DNA reads TGTGCCAGCAGTTACTCTGGACTACTCACAGATACGCAGTATTTT.

This clone was observed a few times. V usage is TRBV28 and J usage is TRBJ2-7; perhaps TRBD2 as D (7 bases). CDR1 is MDHEN, CDR2 SYDVKM, per germline. This CDR3 contains 16 residues. V gave up 6 bases and J gave up 4 bases, with 22 bases separating them. CDR3 sequence (DNA): TGTGCCAGCAGCTGGGAAGTGGGGGGGCCATCGTACGAGCAGTACTTC. It translates to CASSWEVGGPSYEQYF.

This clone was detected a few times. V and J are TRBV9 and TRBJ2-2; tentative D call: TRBD2 (6 bases). The CDR3 is 18 residues long. Germline V gene data show CDR1 as SGDLS and CDR2 as YYNGEE. Trimming took 2 bases from V and 0 from J, leaving 17 bases between them. CDR3 bases: TGTGCCAGCAGCGTCCACTTCATGGGGGGTACGAACACCGGGGAGCTGTTTTTT. Translation gives CASSVHFMGGTNTGELFF.

Only a few counts were recorded for this clone. The rearrangement uses TRBV5-1 and TRBJ2-1; TRBD1 agrees at 11 bases. The length of the CDR3 is 15 residues. V trimming: 1 base; J trimming: 6 bases; junction bases outside the gene matches: 3. Germline V CDR1 and CDR2: SGHRS, YFSETQ. Here the CDR3 reads CASSLYGTGGNEQFF. The CDR3 nucleotides read TGCGCCAGCAGCTTGTATGGGACAGGGGGCAATGAGCAGTTCTTC.

This clone is a singleton in its sample. The CDR3 is CASRVGQMNEKLFF. CDR3 DNA: TGTGCCAGCAGAGTGGGACAGATGAATGAAAAACTGTTTTTT. This chain links TRBV11-2 with TRBJ1-4, with TRBD1 identical over 7 bases. The ends lost 6 bases at V and 5 bases at J; junction bases unmatched: 6. The CDR3 extends over 14 amino acids. Germline V CDR1 and CDR2: SGHAT, FQNNGV. Based on the CDR3 plus reference TRBV11-2 and TRBJ1-4, the full variable domain is EAGVAQSPRYKIIEKRQSVAFWCNPISGHATLYWYQQILGQGPKLLIQFQNNGVVDDSQLPKDRFSAERLKGVDSTLKIQPAKLEDSAVYLCASRVGQMNEKLFFGSGTQLSVL.

As regards this clone: The same CDR3 also results from other DNA sequences found in this sample. The CDR3 loop reads CASSLRLAASTDTQYF. CDR3 bases: TGTGCCAGCAGCTTGAGGCTAGCGGCTAGCACAGATACGCAGTATTTT. The chain joins TRBV5-4 to TRBJ2-3; 7 bases are shared with TRBD2. J lost 0 bases, V lost 1 base, and 5 bases had no gene match. Per germline, CDR1 SGHNT and CDR2 YYREEE (reference sequence). This CDR3 has 16 residues.

The chain links TRBV7-3 to TRBJ2-5; TRBD2 might be the D (7 bases). Germline lookup yields CDR1 SGHTA and CDR2 FQGTGA. The CDR3 runs to 14 residues. V shed 1 base and J shed 5 bases, with 11 bases lying between them. In DNA, the CDR3 is TGTGCCAGCAGCTTAATGGGGGGGCTGGAGACCCAGTACTTC. It is translated as CASSLMGGLETQYF.